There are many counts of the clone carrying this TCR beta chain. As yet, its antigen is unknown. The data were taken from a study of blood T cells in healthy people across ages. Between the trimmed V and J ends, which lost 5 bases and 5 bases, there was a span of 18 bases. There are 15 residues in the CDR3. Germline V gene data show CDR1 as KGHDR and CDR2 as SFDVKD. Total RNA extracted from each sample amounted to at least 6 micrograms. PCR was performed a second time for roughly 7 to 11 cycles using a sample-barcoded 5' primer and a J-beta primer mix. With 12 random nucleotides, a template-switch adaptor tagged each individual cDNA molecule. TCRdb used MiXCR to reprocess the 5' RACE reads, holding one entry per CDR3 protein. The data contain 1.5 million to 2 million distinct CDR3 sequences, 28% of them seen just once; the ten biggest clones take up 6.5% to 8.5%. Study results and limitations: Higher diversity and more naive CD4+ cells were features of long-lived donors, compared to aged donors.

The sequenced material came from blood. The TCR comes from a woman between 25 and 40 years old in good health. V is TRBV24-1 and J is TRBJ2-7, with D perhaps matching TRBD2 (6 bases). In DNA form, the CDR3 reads TGTGCCACCAGTGTCGCCCGGGACTCGCCGCACGAGCAGTACTTC. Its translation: CATSVARDSPHEQYF.